This TCR beta chain comes out of a study of regulatory T cells in long-lasting Graves disease. The time point denotes: newly diagnosed GD, antithyroid drugs for less than 3 months. PBMCs provided the RNA from which the TCR library was made. Arm-PCR of CDR3 regions and iRepertoire HTBI primers were the basis on which TCR beta libraries were built. TCRdb reprocessed the multiplex PCR reads via MiXCR and lists one record per CDR3 protein. The data show about 400,000 distinct CDR3 sequences, about 14% seen once. General study findings and limits: Gene preferences differed: TRBV28, TRBJ1-2, TRBJ2-5 in persistent cases. Among persistent patients, a larger number of public clonotypes were shared (about 3,000) than among newly diagnosed patients (about 970). Persistent Graves' cases showed lower TCR diversity than newly diagnosed cases.

This clonotype was seen a handful of times. Its specificity is unknown. Germline V CDR1 and CDR2: MGHRA, YSYEKL. The CDR3 covers 15 residues. Trimming removed 1 base from V and 4 bases from J, with 13 bases in between. This chain joins TRBV4-1 and TRBJ1-1; D unresolved. This sequence originates from a female donor with Graves disease. Sample: peripheral blood mononuclear cells (PBMCs), taken at new diagnosis, from a patient treated with antithyroid drugs. The CDR3 DNA follows: TGCGCCAGCAGCCAAGTGCAGGCTGTGAGCACTGAAGCTTTCTTT. Encoded protein: CASSQVQAVSTEAFF.